This T cell receptor (beta chain) was sequenced for a study of T-cell reconstitution after alpha-beta-depleted transplantation in children. Unique molecular identifiers were incorporated into the prepared TCRbeta library. TCRdb reprocessed the PCR reads with MiXCR, giving one entry per CDR3 protein. Of 230,000 or so distinct CDR3 sequences listed, approximately 9.8% are singletons. This clonotype was picked up many times. The sequence derives from a human donor who donated a stem cell graft to a child with SCID. The sequencing here drew on PBMCs from the stem cell graft donor, taken from the stem cell graft.

In DNA form, the CDR3 reads TGTGCCAGCAGTGCCCCAGGGGGGAGGAATGAGCAGTTCTTC. Translating gives CASSAPGGRNEQFF. The chain links TRBV28 to TRBJ2-1; D is perhaps TRBD1 (7 bases). Germline-derived CDR1 and CDR2 are MDHEN and SYDVKM. The CDR3 has 14 residues. Trimming left V 5 bases short and J 7 bases short, with 15 bases between.